What follows are 10 T cell receptor beta chains derived from one specimen sequenced in a study of shared clonotypes between healthy human individuals. Profiling relied on immunoSEQ multiplex PCR, and the TCRdb table lists in-frame clones only, not all of them. Of about 960,000 clones listed, 70% to 85% are singletons. The sample was memory CD4+ T cells sorted from blood. Subset specified: CD45RA-negative fraction. These receptors were obtained from a man between 18 and 29 years old in good health.

The rearrangement links TRBV7-8 to TRBJ2-5, with D uncertain. The germline V and J ends were trimmed by 1 base and 5 bases, with 8 bases remaining between them. The CDR3 covers 13 residues. Germline values: CDR1 SGHVS, CDR2 FQNEAQ. The chain's CDR3 is CASSLGLSETQYF. DNA of the CDR3: TGTGCCAGCAGCTTAGGACTCTCGGAGACCCAGTACTTC. Full variable domain (rest looked up from reference TRBV7-8 and TRBJ2-5): GAGVSQSPRYKVAKRGQDVALRCDPISGHVSLFWYQQALGQGPEFLTYFQNEAQLDKSGLPSDRFFAERPEGSVSTLKIQRTQQEDSAVYLCASSLGLSETQYFGPGTRLLVL.

CDR3 in amino acids: CASSARQQVNTEAFF. The CDR3 bases are TGTGCCAGCAGCGCCCGACAGCAAGTCAACACTGAAGCTTTCTTT. The chain couples TRBV21-1 to TRBJ1-1; the DNA was not compared with TRBD1, the D call given in the table. TRBV21-1 is shown as a pseudogene. The CDR3 extends over 15 amino acids.

The chain is built from TRBV18 and TRBJ2-1; 7 bases map to TRBD2. The V segment lost 2 bases and the J segment 7 bases; nucleotides outside the gene matches: 8. Germline V CDR1 and CDR2: KGHSH, LQKENI. The CDR3 spans 15 residues. CDR3 sequence reads: CASSPILARDNEQFF. For the CDR3, the DNA is TGTGCCAGCTCACCAATACTAGCGAGAGATAATGAGCAGTTCTTC. Full variable domain (remainder filled in from reference TRBV18 and TRBJ2-1): NAGVMQNPRHLVRRRGQEARLRCSPMKGHSHVYWYRQLPEEGLKFMVYLQKENIIDESGMPKERFSAEFPKEGPSILRIQQVVRGDSAAYFCASSPILARDNEQFFGPGTRLTVL.

This clone was seen more than once but under ten times. The chain has TRBV23-1 and TRBJ1-6; no reliable D call. TRBV23-1 is flagged as an ORF with uncertain function. With 8 bases removed from V and 8 bases from J, the gap between germline ends came to 10 bases. The CDR3 contains 12 residues. Written as DNA, the CDR3 is TGCGCCAGCCCCCATCTGGATTCACCCCTCCACTTT. Protein: CASPHLDSPLHF.

The gene calls are TRBV5-1 and TRBJ1-5; TRBD1 aligns across 7 bases. The germline gives CDR1 SGHRS, CDR2 YFSETQ. The J segment lost 3 bases and the V segment lost 9 bases, leaving 9 bases of the junction unmatched. The length of the CDR3 is 14 residues. The CDR3 bases are TGCGCCATCCAGACAGGGAGCGTCAATCAGCCCCAGCATTTT. Translated, it gives CAIQTGSVNQPQHF. Filled out from reference TRBV5-1 and TRBJ1-5, the complete variable domain reads KAGVTQTPRYLIKTRGQQVTLSCSPISGHRSVSWYQQTPGQGLQFLFEYFSETQRNKGNFPGRFSGRQFSNSRSEMNVSTLELGDSALYLCAIQTGSVNQPQHFGDGTRLSIL.

The V and J genes are TRBV21-1 and TRBJ2-1. TRBV21-1 is a recognized pseudogene. This CDR3 contains 11 residues. CDR3 region: CASSKARVGFF. The CDR3, as DNA: TGTGCCAGCAGCAAAGCTAGGGTGGGGTTCTTC.

The J gene is TRBJ1-2, the V gene TRBV7-2; 12 nucleotides line up with TRBD1. The CDR3 runs 16 residues. The germline CDR1 and CDR2 sequences are SGHTA and FQGNSA. Trimming took 3 bases from V and 8 from J; bases not matched to a gene: 10. The CDR3 reads CASSLGQGAFQSGYTF. In nucleotides, the CDR3 is TGTGCCAGCAGCTTGGGACAGGGGGCGTTCCAAAGCGGCTACACCTTC. Based on the CDR3 plus reference TRBV7-2 and TRBJ1-2, the full variable domain is GAGVSQSPSNKVTEKGKDVELRCDPISGHTALYWYRQSLGQGLEFLIYFQGNSAPDKSGLPSDRFSAERTGGSVSTLTIQRTQQEDSAVYLCASSLGQGAFQSGYTFGSGTRLTVV.

In its sample, this clone was seen a few times. V and J are TRBV7-9 and TRBJ1-2, with 9 bases identical to TRBD1. Germline-derived CDR1 and CDR2 are SEHNR and FQNEAQ (reference sequence). The V segment lost 0 bases and the J segment 8 bases; nucleotides outside the gene matches: 7. The CDR3 sequence is 15 residues long. In DNA form, the CDR3 reads TGTGCCAGCAGCTTAGCGGTGGGACAGGGAAGAGGCTACACCTTC. This translates into CASSLAVGQGRGYTF.

The rearrangement links TRBV2 to TRBJ2-7; tentatively, D is TRBD1 or TRBD2 (6 bases each). With 7 bases removed from V and 1 base from J, the gap between germline ends came to 14 bases. The CDR3 extends over 14 amino acids. CDR1 is SNHLY, CDR2 FYNNEI, per germline. The DNA of the CDR3 is TGTGCCAGCAATGGAGGGGGGCCTTCCTACGAGCAGTACTTC. Protein sequence: CASNGGGPSYEQYF.

The chain couples TRBV15 to TRBJ1-1; 9 bases are a match to TRBD1. Per the germline V gene, CDR1 is LNHNV and CDR2 is YYDKDF (reference sequence). J gave up 5 bases and V 1 base, and 8 bases lay outside the gene matches. This CDR3 has 16 residues. The CDR3 reads CATSRGGQGSGTEAFF. CDR3 DNA: TGTGCCACCAGCAGAGGGGGACAGGGAAGTGGGACTGAAGCTTTCTTT.